This entry lists 14 T cell receptor beta chains sequenced from one sample in a study of shared clonotypes between healthy human individuals. The data were produced by immunoSEQ multiplex PCR, yet TCRdb's version contains in-frame clones alone and is incomplete. The sample lists about 2.3 million clones, over 85% occurring once. The sequenced material came from naive CD4+ T cells from PBMCs. Indicated subset: CD45RA+ positively selected. These receptors were collected from a man aged 18 to 29 in good health. Some clones in this sample may be carry-over from other donors' samples.

This rearrangement joins TRBV11-2 to TRBJ1-6; 7 bases agree with TRBD1. The CDR3 is made up of 16 amino acids. V trimming: 5 bases; J trimming: 0 bases; junction bases outside the gene matches: 4. Germline V gives CDR1 SGHAT, CDR2 FQNNGV. The CDR3 spells CASSRQGSSYNSPLHF. The CDR3 DNA reads TGTGCCAGCAGCCGACAGGGAAGCTCCTATAATTCACCCCTCCACTTT.

The chain couples TRBV27 to TRBJ2-3, with no clear D. Trimming cost V 5 bases and J 2 bases, with 8 bases left between them. The germline V gene has CDR1 MNHEY and CDR2 SMNVEV (reference sequence). This CDR3 has 13 amino acids. The CDR3 loop is CASSTYFTDTQYF. The CDR3 DNA sequence: TGTGCCAGCAGTACCTACTTCACAGATACGCAGTATTTT.

In its sample, this clone was seen once. The rearrangement links TRBV2 to TRBJ2-1, with 9 positions matching TRBD2. V was pared by 2 bases and J by 4 bases, with 12 bases of the junction left unmatched. Germline CDR1 reads SNHLY; CDR2 reads FYNNEI. CDR3 length: 18 amino acids. CDR3: CASSEKVVLAGKYNEQFF. Written as DNA, the CDR3 is TGTGCCAGCAGTGAAAAAGTGGTGCTAGCGGGAAAATACAATGAGCAGTTCTTC.

The chain combines TRBV7-2 with TRBJ2-1; 11 bases align to TRBD2. Germline CDR1 SGHTA, CDR2 FQGNSA. The CDR3 totals 17 residues. J was trimmed by 10 bases and V by 1 base; bases with no gene match: 12. CDR3 nucleotides: TGTGCCAGCAGCTTAGAACCCTCCTCACGACTAGCGGGAGAGCAGTTCTTC. Encoded protein: CASSLEPSSRLAGEQFF.

The chain is built from TRBV6-5 and TRBJ2-7; D perhaps matches TRBD1 (5 bases). Germline loops: CDR1 MNHEY, CDR2 SVGAGI. CDR3 length equals 15 residues. Trimming took off 2 bases at V and 4 bases at J, with 15 bases between the two ends. Written as DNA, the CDR3 is TGTGCCAGCAGTTACGGGGCCCGGTGGGCATACGAGCAGTACTTC. Translation: CASSYGARWAYEQYF.

The V call is TRBV5-3, the J call TRBJ2-1; D is ambiguous. TRBV5-3 is identified as an open reading frame with a role that is uncertain. This CDR3 region has 14 residues. The V end was cut by 3 bases, the J end by 9 bases, with 16 bases between. The CDR3 reads CARSSGPKKGEQFF. CDR3 nucleotides: TGTGCCAGAAGCTCCGGGCCGAAGAAAGGTGAGCAGTTCTTC.

The chain combines TRBV7-9 with TRBJ1-3; D is uncertain. Trimming removed 5 bases at V and 8 bases at J, with 10 bases between. The CDR3 loop spans 12 amino acids. Germline lookup yields CDR1 SEHNR and CDR2 FQNEAQ (reference sequence). In nucleotides, the CDR3 is TGTGCCAGCAGCCACAACACGGACACCATATATTTT. Translated, it gives CASSHNTDTIYF. Full variable domain (outside the CDR3, taken from reference TRBV7-9 and TRBJ1-3): DTGVSQNPRHKITKRGQNVTFRCDPISEHNRLYWYRQTLGQGPEFLTYFQNEAQLEKSRLLSDRFSAERPKGSFSTLEIQRTEQGDSAMYLCASSHNTDTIYFGEGSWLTVV.

About this clone itself: The same CDR3 is also encoded by other DNA sequences in this sample. The gene calls are TRBV7-3 and TRBJ2-3; the D is unclear. CDR1 SGHTA and CDR2 FQGTGA come from the germline V gene. V lost 5 bases and J 0 bases, leaving 3 bases between the germline ends. The CDR3 totals 12 residues. CDR3 region: CASSLSTDTQYF. CDR3 DNA: TGTGCCAGCAGCCTGAGCACAGATACGCAGTATTTT.

The rearrangement links TRBV28 to TRBJ1-1; D call uncertain. With 4 bases removed from V and 0 bases from J, the gap between germline ends came to 18 bases. CDR3 length: 17 amino acids. CDR1 MDHEN and CDR2 SYDVKM come from the germline V gene. The CDR3 loop reads CASSWGQEGRVNTEAFF. CDR3 DNA: TGTGCCAGCAGTTGGGGTCAGGAGGGAAGGGTGAACACTGAAGCTTTCTTT.

J is TRBJ2-3 and V is TRBV9, with D perhaps TRBD1 (7 bases). Germline V gene lookup returns CDR1 SGDLS and CDR2 YYNGEE. This CDR3 contains 16 residues. Between the trimmed V and J ends, which lost 0 bases and 1 base, there was a span of 12 bases. CDR3 DNA: TGTGCCAGCAGCGTAGGGAGGGGGCTCCGCACAGATACGCAGTATTTT. Translating gives CASSVGRGLRTDTQYF.

The J gene is TRBJ1-3, the V gene TRBV28; perhaps TRBD1 as D (6 bases). The CDR3 has 15 residues. The V gene's germline CDR1 is MDHEN and CDR2 SYDVKM. V was shortened by 6 bases and J by 0 bases, with 12 bases between the two germline ends. The CDR3 loop reads CASRMRTASGNTIYF. CDR3 coding DNA: TGTGCCAGCAGAATGAGGACAGCCTCTGGAAACACCATATATTTT.

Regarding this clone: Other DNA variants within this sample encode the same CDR3. CDR3 in amino acids: CASSYTSGSYEQYF. The CDR3 nucleotides read TGTGCCAGCAGTTATACTAGCGGGAGTTACGAGCAGTACTTC. This chain joins TRBV6-5 and TRBJ2-7; 11 positions match TRBD2. The CDR3 is 14 residues long. Germline values: CDR1 MNHEY, CDR2 SVGAGI. The ends lost 3 bases at V and 4 bases at J; junction bases unmatched: 2.

This chain joins TRBV18 and TRBJ2-7, with D perhaps assigned TRBD1 or TRBD2 (6 bases each). Per the germline V gene, CDR1 is KGHSH and CDR2 is LQKENI. Trimming shortened V by 1 base and J by 4 bases, and 14 bases separated the two germline ends. There are 15 residues in the CDR3. The CDR3, as DNA: TGTGCCAGCTCACCACTGAACGGGGGCGGGTACGAGCAGTACTTC. Residues: CASSPLNGGGYEQYF.

V is TRBV6-1 and J is TRBJ1-5; perhaps TRBD1 as D (6 bases). CDR1 is MNHNS and CDR2 is SASEGT in the germline V gene. Trimming removed 9 bases from V and 1 base from J, with 13 bases in between. The CDR3 totals 14 residues. The CDR3 bases are TGTGCCAGTGGCCGGGACATAAGCAATCAGCCCCAGCATTTT. It codes for CASGRDISNQPQHF.